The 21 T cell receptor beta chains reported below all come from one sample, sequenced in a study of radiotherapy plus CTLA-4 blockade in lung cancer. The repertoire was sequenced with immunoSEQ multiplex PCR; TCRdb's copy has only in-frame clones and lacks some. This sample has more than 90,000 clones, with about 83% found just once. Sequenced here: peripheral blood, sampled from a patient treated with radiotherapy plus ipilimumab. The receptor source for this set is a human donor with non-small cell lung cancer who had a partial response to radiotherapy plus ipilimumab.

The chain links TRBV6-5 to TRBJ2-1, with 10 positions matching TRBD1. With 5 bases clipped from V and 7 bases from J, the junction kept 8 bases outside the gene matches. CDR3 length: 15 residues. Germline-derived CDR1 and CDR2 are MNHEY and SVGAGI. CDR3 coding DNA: TGTGCCAGCAGTGTGGGACAGGGGATGTTGAATGAGCAGTTCTTC. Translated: CASSVGQGMLNEQFF.

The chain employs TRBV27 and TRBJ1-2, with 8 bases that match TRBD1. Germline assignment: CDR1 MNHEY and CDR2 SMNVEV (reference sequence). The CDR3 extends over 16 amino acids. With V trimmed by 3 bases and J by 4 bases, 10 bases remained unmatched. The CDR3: CASSFYGQGAVYGYTF. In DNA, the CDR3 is TGTGCCAGCAGTTTTTACGGGCAGGGGGCCGTCTATGGCTACACCTTC.

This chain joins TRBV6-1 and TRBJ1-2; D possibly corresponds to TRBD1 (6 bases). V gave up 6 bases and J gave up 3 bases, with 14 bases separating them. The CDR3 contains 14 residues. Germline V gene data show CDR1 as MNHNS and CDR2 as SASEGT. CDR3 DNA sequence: TGTGCCAGCAGGGAGGTAGCAGGGGACTATGGCTACACCTTC. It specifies CASREVAGDYGYTF.

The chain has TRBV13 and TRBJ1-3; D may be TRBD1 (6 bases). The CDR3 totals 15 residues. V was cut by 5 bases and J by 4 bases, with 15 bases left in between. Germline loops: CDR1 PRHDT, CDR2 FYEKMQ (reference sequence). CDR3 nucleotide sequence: TGTGCCAGCAGCGGAAACAGGGTATCCGGAAACACCATATATTTT. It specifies CASSGNRVSGNTIYF.

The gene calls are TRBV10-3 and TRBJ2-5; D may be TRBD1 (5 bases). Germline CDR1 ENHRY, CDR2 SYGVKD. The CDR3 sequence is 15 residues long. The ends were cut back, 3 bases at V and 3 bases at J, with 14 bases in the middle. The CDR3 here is CAISDHELGEETQYF. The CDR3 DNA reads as TGTGCCATCAGTGATCACGAGCTAGGGGAAGAGACCCAGTACTTC.

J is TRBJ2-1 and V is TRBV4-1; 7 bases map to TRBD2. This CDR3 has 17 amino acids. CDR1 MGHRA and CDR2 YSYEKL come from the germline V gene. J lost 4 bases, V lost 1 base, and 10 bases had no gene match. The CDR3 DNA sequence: TGCGCCAGCAGCCAAGTTAGCGGGTCGGGGGGTTACAATGAGCAGTTCTTC. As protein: CASSQVSGSGGYNEQFF.

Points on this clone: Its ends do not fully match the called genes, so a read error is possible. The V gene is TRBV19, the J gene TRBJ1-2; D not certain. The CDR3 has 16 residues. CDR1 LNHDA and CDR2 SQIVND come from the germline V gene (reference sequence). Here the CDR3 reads CASSSRGYSEDYDYTF. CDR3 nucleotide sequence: TGTGCCAGTAGTAGCCGAGGATACTCGGAGGACTATGACTACACCTTC.

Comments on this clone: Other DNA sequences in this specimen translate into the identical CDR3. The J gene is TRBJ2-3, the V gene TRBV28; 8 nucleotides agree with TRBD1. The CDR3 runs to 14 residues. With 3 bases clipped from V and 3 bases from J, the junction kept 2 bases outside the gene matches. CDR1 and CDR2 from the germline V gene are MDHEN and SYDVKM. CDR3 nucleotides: TGTGCCAGCAGTTTCCAGGGGGCGACAGATACGCAGTATTTT. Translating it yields CASSFQGATDTQYF.

CDR3 loop: CASSASQGGYTF. CDR3 in DNA: TGTGCCAGCAGTGCCTCGCAGGGTGGCTACACCTTC. The chain has TRBV27 and TRBJ1-2; D may be TRBD1 (5 bases). The germline CDR1 and CDR2 sequences are MNHEY and SMNVEV (reference sequence). V was cut by 5 bases and J by 7 bases, with 11 bases left in between. CDR3 size: 12 residues.

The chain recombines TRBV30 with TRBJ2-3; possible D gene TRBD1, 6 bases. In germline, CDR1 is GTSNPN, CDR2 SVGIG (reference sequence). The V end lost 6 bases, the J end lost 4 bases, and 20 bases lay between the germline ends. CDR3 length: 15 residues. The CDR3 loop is CACTTGGSNSDTQYF. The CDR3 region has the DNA TGTGCCTGTACTACTGGGGGCTCCAATTCAGATACGCAGTATTTT.

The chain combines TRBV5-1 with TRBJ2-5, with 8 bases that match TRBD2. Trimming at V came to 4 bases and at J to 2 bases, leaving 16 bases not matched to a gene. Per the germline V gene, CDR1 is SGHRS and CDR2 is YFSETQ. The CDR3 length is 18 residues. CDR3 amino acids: CASSPGGGPGLGQETQYF. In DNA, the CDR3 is TGCGCCAGCAGCCCGGGGGGGGGACCGGGACTAGGGCAAGAGACCCAGTACTTC.

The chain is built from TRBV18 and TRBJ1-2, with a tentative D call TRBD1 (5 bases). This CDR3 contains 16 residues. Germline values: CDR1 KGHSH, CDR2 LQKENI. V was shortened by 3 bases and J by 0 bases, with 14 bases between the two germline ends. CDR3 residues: CASSPGPVTPNYGYTF. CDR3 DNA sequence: TGTGCCAGCTCACCGGGGCCAGTCACACCTAACTATGGCTACACCTTC.

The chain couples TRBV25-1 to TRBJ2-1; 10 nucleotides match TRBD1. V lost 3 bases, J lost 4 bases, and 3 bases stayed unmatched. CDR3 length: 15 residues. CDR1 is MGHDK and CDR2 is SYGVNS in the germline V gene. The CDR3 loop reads CASSETGGAYNEQFF. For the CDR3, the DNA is TGTGCCAGCAGTGAGACAGGGGGCGCTTACAATGAGCAGTTCTTC.

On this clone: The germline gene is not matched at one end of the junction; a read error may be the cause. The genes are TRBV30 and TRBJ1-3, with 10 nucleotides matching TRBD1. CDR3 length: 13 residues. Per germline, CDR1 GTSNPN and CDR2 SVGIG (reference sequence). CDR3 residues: CAHGQGVGSTIYF. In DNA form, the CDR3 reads TGTGCCCACGGACAGGGGGTTGGAAGCACCATATATTTT.

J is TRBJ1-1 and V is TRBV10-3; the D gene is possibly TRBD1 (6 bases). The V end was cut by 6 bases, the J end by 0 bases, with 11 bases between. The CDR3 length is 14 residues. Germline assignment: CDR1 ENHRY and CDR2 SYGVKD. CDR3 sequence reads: CAIRLGQMNTEAFF. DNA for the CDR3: TGTGCCATCAGGCTTGGACAGATGAACACTGAAGCTTTCTTT.

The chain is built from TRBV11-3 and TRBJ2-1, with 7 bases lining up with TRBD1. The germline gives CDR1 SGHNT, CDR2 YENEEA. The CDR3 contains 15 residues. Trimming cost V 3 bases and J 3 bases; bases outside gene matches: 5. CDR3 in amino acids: CASSLGQSFYNEQFF. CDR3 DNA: TGTGCCAGCAGCTTGGGACAGAGCTTCTACAATGAGCAGTTCTTC.

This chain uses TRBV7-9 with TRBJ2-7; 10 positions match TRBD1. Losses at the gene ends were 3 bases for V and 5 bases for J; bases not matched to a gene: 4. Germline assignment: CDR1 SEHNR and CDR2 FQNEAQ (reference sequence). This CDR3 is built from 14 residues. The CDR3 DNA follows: TGTGCCAGCAGCTTGGGACAGGGGTATGACGAGCAGTACTTC. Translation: CASSLGQGYDEQYF.

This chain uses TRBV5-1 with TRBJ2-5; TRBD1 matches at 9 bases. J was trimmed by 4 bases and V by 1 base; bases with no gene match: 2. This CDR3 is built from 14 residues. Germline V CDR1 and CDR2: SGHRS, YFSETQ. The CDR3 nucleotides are TGCGCCAGCAGCTTGACAGGGGGCGTAGAGACCCAGTACTTC. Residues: CASSLTGGVETQYF.

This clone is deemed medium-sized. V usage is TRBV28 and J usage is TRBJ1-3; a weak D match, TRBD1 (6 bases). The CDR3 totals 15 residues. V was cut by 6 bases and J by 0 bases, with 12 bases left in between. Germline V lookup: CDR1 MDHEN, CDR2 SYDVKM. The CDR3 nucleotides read TGTGCCAGCAGGGACACAGGGAGCTCTGGAAACACCATATATTTT. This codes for CASRDTGSSGNTIYF.

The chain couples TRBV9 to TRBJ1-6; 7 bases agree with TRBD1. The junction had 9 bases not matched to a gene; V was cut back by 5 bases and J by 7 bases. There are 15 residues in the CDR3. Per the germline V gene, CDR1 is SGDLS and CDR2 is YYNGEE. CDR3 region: CASSGLGQVNSPLHF. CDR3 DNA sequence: TGTGCCAGCAGTGGACTCGGACAGGTCAATTCACCCCTCCACTTT.

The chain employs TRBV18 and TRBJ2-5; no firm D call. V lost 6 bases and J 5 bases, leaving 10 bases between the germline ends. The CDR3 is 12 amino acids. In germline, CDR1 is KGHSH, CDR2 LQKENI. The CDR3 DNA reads TGTGCCAGCTCGCCTATCAGGGAGACCCAGTACTTC. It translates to CASSPIRETQYF.